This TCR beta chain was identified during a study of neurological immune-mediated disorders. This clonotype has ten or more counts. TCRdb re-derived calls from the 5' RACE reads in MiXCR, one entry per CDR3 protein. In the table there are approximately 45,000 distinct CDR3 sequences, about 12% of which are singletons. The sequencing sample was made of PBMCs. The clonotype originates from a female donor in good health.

The CDR3 loop reads CASSFGLAGVSGETQYF. In DNA, the CDR3 is TGTGCCAGCAGTTTCGGACTAGCGGGAGTGAGTGGAGAGACCCAGTACTTC. The chain carries TRBV12-3 or TRBV12-4 and TRBJ2-5; 13 bases are shared with TRBD2. V shed 3 bases, J shed 4 bases, and the junction held 8 bases outside the gene matches. The CDR3 consists of 17 residues.